The 3 T cell receptor beta chains presented below share a single source sample, sequenced in a study of identical twins. TCRdb re-derived calls from the 5' RACE reads in MiXCR, one entry per CDR3 protein. In the table there are 210,000 or so distinct CDR3 sequences, about 16% of which are singletons. These data were also filed under a second study, of T cells expressing NK-cell markers.

Sequenced: CD8+ T cells sorted from blood. Every receptor here comes from a woman aged 18-30 years in good health.

This clonotype was seen a handful of times. The chain recombines TRBV5-6 with TRBJ2-5; the D gene is possibly TRBD1 (6 bases). CDR1 is SGHDT and CDR2 is YYEEEE in the germline V gene. This CDR3 is 16 amino acids long. V lost 4 bases, J lost 2 bases, and 18 bases lay in between. As DNA, the CDR3 is TGTGCCAGCAGCGACTCCTGGACAGCCCGACAAGAGACCCAGTACTTC. Protein sequence: CASSDSWTARQETQYF.

The rearrangement joins TRBV5-1 to TRBJ2-1; tentative D call: TRBD2 (6 bases). Trimming shortened V by 4 bases and J by 7 bases, and 12 bases separated the two germline ends. Germline V lookup: CDR1 SGHRS, CDR2 YFSETQ. The CDR3 runs 13 residues. The CDR3 sequence: CASSPLAGNEQFF. CDR3 sequence (DNA): TGCGCCAGCAGCCCACTGGCGGGGAATGAGCAGTTCTTC.

This chain joins TRBV2 and TRBJ2-3; D is tentatively TRBD1 or TRBD2 (5 bases each). Germline CDR1 is SNHLY and CDR2 is FYNNEI. The CDR3 spans 14 residues. V shed 3 bases and J shed 4 bases, with 11 bases lying between them. The chain's CDR3 is CASSDGTVPDTQYF. The CDR3 DNA is TGTGCCAGCAGTGATGGGACCGTCCCAGATACGCAGTATTTT.